Listed here is a single T cell receptor beta chain. The table came from immunoSEQ multiplex PCR; TCRdb's copy has only in-frame clones and leaves some out. The top ten clones hold under 4% of a sample with about 32,000 clones, over 70% of them seen once. The data stem from a study of PD-L1 blockade in urothelial cancer. About the study: Atezolizumab 1,200 mg was given intravenously every 3 weeks, starting 2014. Bladder-origin urothelial cancer in males covered twenty-five of 29 patients.

Germline V gene lookup returns CDR1 SGHNT and CDR2 YENEEA. The CDR3 is made up of 15 amino acids. The V segment lost 4 bases and the J segment 2 bases; nucleotides outside the gene matches: 7. The receptor was isolated from a man in his fifties with urothelial cancer. The chain carries TRBV11-3 and TRBJ2-7; TRBD1 matches 8 bases. This material consisted of PBMCs, taken around atezolizumab (anti-PD-L1) treatment. This CDR3 is CASSSSPGQAYEQYF. The CDR3 nucleotides are TGTGCCAGCAGCTCTAGCCCGGGACAGGCCTACGAGCAGTACTTC.